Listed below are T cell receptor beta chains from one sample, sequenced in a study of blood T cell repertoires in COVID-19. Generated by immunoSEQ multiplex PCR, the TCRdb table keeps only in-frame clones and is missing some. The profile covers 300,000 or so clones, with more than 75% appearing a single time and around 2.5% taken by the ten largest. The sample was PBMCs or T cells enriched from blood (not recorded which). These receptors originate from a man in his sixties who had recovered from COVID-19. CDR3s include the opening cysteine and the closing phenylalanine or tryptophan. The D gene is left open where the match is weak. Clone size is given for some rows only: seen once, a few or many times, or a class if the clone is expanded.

CDR3 protein: CASSLRLAGGKETQYF
CDR3 DNA: TGTGCCAGCAGCCTGCGACTAGCGGGGGGCAAAGAGACCCAGTACTTC
V gene: TRBV7-2
clone size: .
J gene: TRBJ2-5
D gene: TRBD2

CDR3 protein: CASSQAGSNQPQHF
CDR3 DNA: TGTGCCAGCAGCCAAGCAGGTAGCAATCAGCCCCAGCATTTT
V gene: TRBV3-1/TRBV3-2
clone size: .
J gene: TRBJ1-5
D gene: .

CDR3 protein: CASSKGFGQPQHF
CDR3 DNA: TGTGCCAGCTCAAAGGGGTTTGGTCAGCCCCAGCATTTT
V gene: TRBV2
clone size: once
J gene: TRBJ1-5
D gene: .

CDR3 protein: CAWKRGGVTEAFF
CDR3 DNA: TGTGCCTGGAAACGCGGGGGCGTCACTGAAGCTTTCTTT
V gene: TRBV30
clone size: once
J gene: TRBJ1-1
D gene: .

CDR3 protein: CASSPRTGHDSYGYTF
CDR3 DNA: TGTGCCAGCTCACCAAGGACAGGACACGACAGCTATGGCTACACCTTC
V gene: TRBV18
clone size: .
J gene: TRBJ1-2
D gene: TRBD1

CDR3 protein: CAIKSSGDNSPLHF
CDR3 DNA: TGTGCCATCAAATCAAGCGGGGATAATTCACCCCTCCACTTT
V gene: TRBV10-3
clone size: .
J gene: TRBJ1-6
D gene: .

CDR3 protein: CASSVGTGGLHQETQYF
CDR3 DNA: TGTGCCAGCAGCGTAGGGACGGGGGGGCTACACCAAGAGACCCAGTACTTC
V gene: TRBV9
clone size: .
J gene: TRBJ2-5
D gene: TRBD2

CDR3 protein: CASSRGTSPTRGLYEQYF
CDR3 DNA: TGTGCCAGCAGCCGCGGGACTAGCCCAACACGGGGACTCTACGAGCAGTACTTC
V gene: TRBV3-1/TRBV3-2
clone size: .
J gene: TRBJ2-7
D gene: TRBD2

CDR3 protein: CASSLYAEAFF
CDR3 DNA: TGTGCCAGCAGCCTGTATGCTGAAGCTTTCTTT
V gene: TRBV7-9
clone size: .
J gene: TRBJ1-1
D gene: .

CDR3 protein: CASSFEDRDHNEQFF
CDR3 DNA: TGTGCCAGCAGTTTCGAGGACAGGGACCATAATGAGCAGTTCTTC
V gene: TRBV11-3
clone size: .
J gene: TRBJ2-1
D gene: TRBD1

CDR3 protein: CASSVLAGGNTIYF
CDR3 DNA: TGTGCCAGCAGCGTATTGGCAGGTGGAAACACCATATATTTT
V gene: TRBV9
clone size: once
J gene: TRBJ1-3
D gene: .

CDR3 protein: CASTMDRNQPQHF
CDR3 DNA: TGTGCCAGCACCATGGACAGAAATCAGCCCCAGCATTTT
V gene: TRBV5-4
clone size: .
J gene: TRBJ1-5
D gene: .

CDR3 protein: CASSYRYGTTYGYTF
CDR3 DNA: TGTGCCAGCAGTTACCGATACGGGACAACCTATGGCTACACCTTC
V gene: TRBV28
clone size: .
J gene: TRBJ1-2
D gene: .

CDR3 protein: CASSLSGEQYF
CDR3 DNA: TGTGCCAGCAGCTTGAGTGGCGAGCAGTACTTC
V gene: TRBV11-2
clone size: .
J gene: TRBJ2-7
D gene: .

CDR3 protein: CASSPGTGWAFF
CDR3 DNA: TGTGCCAGCAGCCCGGGGACAGGGTGGGCTTTCTTT
V gene: TRBV12-3/TRBV12-4
clone size: .
J gene: TRBJ1-1
D gene: TRBD1

CDR3 protein: CASSLAAWGDRTDTQYF
CDR3 DNA: TGTGCCAGCAGCTTGGCGGCGTGGGGGGACCGCACAGATACGCAGTATTTT
V gene: TRBV5-8
clone size: .
J gene: TRBJ2-3
D gene: .

CDR3 protein: CASSAPPGNQPQHF
CDR3 DNA: TGTGCCAGCAGCGCCCCCCCGGGCAATCAGCCCCAGCATTTT
V gene: TRBV9
clone size: .
J gene: TRBJ1-5
D gene: .

CDR3 protein: CASSLAASGRASYNEQFF
CDR3 DNA: TGCGCCAGCAGCTTGGCCGCGAGCGGGAGGGCTTCCTACAATGAGCAGTTCTTC
V gene: TRBV5-1
clone size: .
J gene: TRBJ2-1
D gene: TRBD2

CDR3 protein: CASSNGQGRNQPQHF
CDR3 DNA: TGTGCCAGCAGCAACGGACAGGGAAGGAATCAGCCCCAGCATTTT
V gene: TRBV6-5
clone size: .
J gene: TRBJ1-5
D gene: TRBD1

CDR3 protein: CASSPGGRTGELFF
CDR3 DNA: TGTGCCAGCAGCCCCGGGGGGCGCACCGGGGAGCTGTTTTTT
V gene: TRBV7-8
clone size: .
J gene: TRBJ2-2
D gene: .

CDR3 protein: CASSLSPGRGNTDTQYF
CDR3 DNA: TGTGCCAGCAGCCTAAGCCCGGGCAGGGGGAACACAGATACGCAGTATTTT
V gene: TRBV11-2
clone size: .
J gene: TRBJ2-3
D gene: TRBD1

CDR3 protein: CASSLVAGASNEQFF
CDR3 DNA: TGCGCCAGCAGCTTGGTGGCGGGAGCGTCCAATGAGCAGTTCTTC
V gene: TRBV5-1
clone size: few
J gene: TRBJ2-1
D gene: TRBD2